These T cell receptor beta chains were read from a single sample in a study of vaccination and CD4 T cells after COVID-19. Their target antigens are unknown. TCRdb recomputed calls from the PCR reads with MiXCR, one row per CDR3 protein. This table holds approximately 15,000 distinct CDR3 sequences, about 55% found once. Sequencing was performed on CD4+ T cells from blood, cultured in vitro, taken before SARS-CoV-2 vaccination. Every receptor here comes from a human donor who had recovered from COVID-19. CDR3s include the opening cysteine and the closing phenylalanine or tryptophan. The order of the fields is J gene, D gene, V gene, clone size, CDR3 DNA, CDR3 protein. D genes are given only for firm matches. Part of the rows lack a size; the others show once, few, many or a class for expanded clones.

TRBJ2-7 | . | TRBV10-3 | . | TGTGCCATCAGTGAGCCCGCCAGTTATGAGCAGTACTTC | CAISEPASYEQYF
TRBJ2-5 | . | TRBV15 | . | TGTGCCACCAGCAGAGACAATGGGGAGACCCAGTACTTC | CATSRDNGETQYF
TRBJ1-2 | . | TRBV7-3 | . | TGTGCCAGCAGCTATGACGGGAACTATGGCTACACCTTC | CASSYDGNYGYTF
TRBJ2-3 | TRBD2 | TRBV15 | . | TGTGCCACCAGCAGAGATCTCGGAGCGGGGTCTGCAGATACGCAGTATTTT | CATSRDLGAGSADTQYF
TRBJ2-7 | TRBD2 | TRBV19 | . | TGTGCCAGTAGTTATGGGGGAGGGTACGAGCAGTACTTC | CASSYGGGYEQYF
TRBJ1-2 | . | TRBV7-2 | few | TGTGCCAGCAGCTTAGGCAGGGGTCTTAACTATGGCTACACCTTC | CASSLGRGLNYGYTF
TRBJ2-7 | . | TRBV18 | . | TGTGCCAGCTCACCACCAGGCGGAGTTTACGAGCAGTACTTC | CASSPPGGVYEQYF
TRBJ2-7 | TRBD2 | TRBV10-3 | few | TGTGCCATCAGTGAGGCGGGAGGAGGAGAGCAGTACTTC | CAISEAGGGEQYF
TRBJ2-7 | . | TRBV6-2/TRBV6-3 | . | TGTGCCAGCAGTTACCCCGGGGCGACCTACGAGCAGTACTTC | CASSYPGATYEQYF
TRBJ1-6 | . | TRBV28 | . | TGTGCCAGCAGTTCCCTTCGGGGCGCCCTAAGCTCCTATAATTCACCCCTCCACTTT | CASSSLRGALSSYNSPLHF